This entry concerns a single T cell receptor beta chain. The antigen is unknown. This entry comes from a study of T cell responses to AZD1222 COVID-19 vaccine. As for the study in general: Investigators merged groups given second doses at roughly 4 or roughly 12 weeks. Study outcomes and limitations: Reportedly, nearly half the spike-specific TCRs target unmutated variant regions. Baseline serostatus was positive in only six AZD1222 recipients. Donor demographics were predominantly white British with a female majority; clonal diversity may be underestimated.

Clones were read by immunoSEQ multiplex PCR, and TCRdb kept only the in-frame ones, dropping some. Here the sample spans 130,000 or so clones, approximately 86% being singletons. The CDR3 contains 15 residues. The V gene's germline CDR1 is SGHTA and CDR2 FQGNSA. After removal of 6 bases from V and 7 bases from J, the junction contained 10 bases not matched to a gene. This receptor was obtained from an adult in good health. The source was peripheral blood, collected on day 0 of AZD1222 vaccination. The V call is TRBV7-2, the J call TRBJ2-1, with TRBD2 identical over 9 bases. The CDR3 loop reads CASRQEAGGTNEQFF. The CDR3, as DNA: TGTGCCAGCAGACAGGAAGCGGGGGGTACGAATGAGCAGTTCTTC.